These 9 T cell receptor beta chains share one sample of origin, sequenced in a study of vaccination and CD4 T cells after COVID-19. No antigens are known for them. At the Johns Hopkins FTIC core, DNA taken from cultured CD4+ T cells was sequenced by way of the Oncomine TCR Beta short-read assay. Via MiXCR, TCRdb re-called the PCR reads, giving one row per CDR3 protein. The sample shows around 20,000 distinct CDR3 sequences, roughly 74% of them seen only once. Treatment indicated: roughly ten-day PBMC culture with coronavirus spike peptide pools or control peptides (ViraFEST assay). Material for sequencing was CD4+ T cells from blood, cultured in vitro. These receptors were taken from a human donor who had recovered from COVID-19.

In nucleotides, the CDR3 is TGTGCCAGCAGCTTAGGCCAGGGGGGTGAAAAACTGTTTTTT. This gives the protein CASSLGQGGEKLFF. This chain joins TRBV7-9 and TRBJ1-4, with 7 positions matching TRBD1. The germline V gene has CDR1 SEHNR and CDR2 FQNEAQ (reference sequence). This CDR3 is built from 14 residues. Unmatched junction bases numbered 3, after V lost 1 base and J lost 7 bases.

The genes are TRBV28 and TRBJ1-2, with D perhaps matching TRBD1 (5 bases). CDR3 length: 14 residues. Trimming left V 2 bases short and J 5 bases short, with 12 bases between. CDR1 is MDHEN, CDR2 SYDVKM, per germline. The CDR3 DNA sequence: TGTGCCAGCAGTTTAACCCGGGGCTCTTATGGCTACACCTTC. Residues: CASSLTRGSYGYTF.

The chain is built from TRBV7-2 and TRBJ2-7; 7 nucleotides agree with TRBD2. CDR1 SGHTA and CDR2 FQGNSA come from the germline V gene. CDR3 size: 14 residues. Germline trimming cut 2 bases from V and 3 bases from J; bases unmatched to any gene: 4. This chain's CDR3 is CASSLQAGSYEQYF. The CDR3 DNA sequence: TGTGCCAGCAGCTTACAAGCGGGGAGCTACGAGCAGTACTTC.

This clonotype was recorded a few times. The V and J genes are TRBV7-8 and TRBJ1-5; D is uncertain. Between the trimmed V and J ends, which lost 5 bases and 1 base, there was a span of 12 bases. CDR3 length: 15 amino acids. Germline CDR1 SGHVS, CDR2 FQNEAQ. The CDR3 is CASSIQDVSNQPQHF. The CDR3 DNA is TGTGCCAGCAGCATCCAGGACGTGAGCAATCAGCCCCAGCATTTT.

This chain uses TRBV19 with TRBJ1-5; no definite D call. The ends were cut back, 5 bases at V and 7 bases at J, with 18 bases in the middle. The CDR3 totals 15 residues. Germline V gene lookup returns CDR1 LNHDA and CDR2 SQIVND (reference sequence). The CDR3 spells CASSQTITAEQPQHF. The CDR3 nucleotides are TGTGCCAGTAGTCAGACGATAACAGCGGAACAGCCCCAGCATTTT.

This clonotype was seen just once. The chain joins TRBV20-1 to TRBJ2-7, with 8 bases that match TRBD2. Germline lookup yields CDR1 DFQATT and CDR2 SNEGSKA (reference sequence). The CDR3 has 15 residues. Unmatched junction bases numbered 7, after V lost 1 base and J lost 2 bases. The CDR3: CSARAPQRETYEQYF. CDR3 nucleotides: TGCAGTGCTAGAGCCCCCCAGCGGGAGACCTACGAGCAGTACTTC.

The chain employs TRBV2 and TRBJ1-1; D is undetermined. V was cut by 6 bases and J by 4 bases, with 9 bases left in between. CDR3 size: 12 residues. Germline values: CDR1 SNHLY, CDR2 FYNNEI. CDR3 DNA: TGTGCCAGCAGGGGATCGGGCACTGAAGCTTTCTTT. It specifies CASRGSGTEAFF.

The rearrangement links TRBV19 to TRBJ1-3, with TRBD1 identical over 8 bases. V shed 3 bases, J shed 5 bases, and the junction held 3 bases outside the gene matches. The CDR3 consists of 14 residues. Germline CDR1 LNHDA, CDR2 SQIVND (reference sequence). The CDR3 coding sequence is TGTGCCAGTAGTATCGGACAGGGCCGAAACACCATATATTTT. It yields the protein CASSIGQGRNTIYF.

This chain joins TRBV6-1 and TRBJ2-2; the D gene is possibly TRBD1 (6 bases). V dropped 6 bases and J dropped 3 bases, with 11 bases sitting between them. The germline V gene encodes CDR1 MNHNS and CDR2 SASEGT. The CDR3 runs 14 residues. The CDR3 region is CASRGDTHTGELFF. As DNA, the CDR3 is TGTGCCAGCAGGGGGGACACACACACCGGGGAGCTGTTTTTT.